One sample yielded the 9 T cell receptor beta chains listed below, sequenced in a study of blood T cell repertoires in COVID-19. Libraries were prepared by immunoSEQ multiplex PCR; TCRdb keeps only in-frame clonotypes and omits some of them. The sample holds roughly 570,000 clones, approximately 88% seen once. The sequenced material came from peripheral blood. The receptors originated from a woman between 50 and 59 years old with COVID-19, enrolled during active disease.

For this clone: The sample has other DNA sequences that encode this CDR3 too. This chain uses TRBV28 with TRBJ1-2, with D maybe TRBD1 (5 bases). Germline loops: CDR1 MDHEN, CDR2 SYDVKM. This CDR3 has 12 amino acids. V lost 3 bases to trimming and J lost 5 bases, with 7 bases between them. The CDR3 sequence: CASSLGGYGYTF. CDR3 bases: TGTGCCAGCAGTTTGGGGGGATATGGCTACACCTTC.

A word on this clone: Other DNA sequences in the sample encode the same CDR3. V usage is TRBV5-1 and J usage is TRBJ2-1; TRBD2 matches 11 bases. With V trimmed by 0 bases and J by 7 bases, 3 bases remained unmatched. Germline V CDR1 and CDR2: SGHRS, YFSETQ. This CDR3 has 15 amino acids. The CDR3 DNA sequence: TGCGCCAGCAGCTTGGGACTAGCGGGAAATAATGAGCAGTTCTTC. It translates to CASSLGLAGNNEQFF. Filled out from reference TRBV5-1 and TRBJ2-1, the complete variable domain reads KAGVTQTPRYLIKTRGQQVTLSCSPISGHRSVSWYQQTPGQGLQFLFEYFSETQRNKGNFPGRFSGRQFSNSRSEMNVSTLELGDSALYLCASSLGLAGNNEQFFGPGTRLTVL.

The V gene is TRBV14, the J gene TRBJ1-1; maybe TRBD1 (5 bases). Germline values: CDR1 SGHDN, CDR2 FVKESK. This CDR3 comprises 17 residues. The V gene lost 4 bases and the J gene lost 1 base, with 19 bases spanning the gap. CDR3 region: CASSPPGWGGGNTEAFF. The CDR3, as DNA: TGTGCCAGCAGCCCCCCTGGGTGGGGGGGAGGGAACACTGAAGCTTTCTTT.

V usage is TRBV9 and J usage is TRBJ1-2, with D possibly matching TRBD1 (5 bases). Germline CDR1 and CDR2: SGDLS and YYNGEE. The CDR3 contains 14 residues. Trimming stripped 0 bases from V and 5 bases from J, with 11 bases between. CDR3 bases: TGTGCCAGCAGCGTAGCGGGCAGGGATTATGGCTACACCTTC. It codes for CASSVAGRDYGYTF.

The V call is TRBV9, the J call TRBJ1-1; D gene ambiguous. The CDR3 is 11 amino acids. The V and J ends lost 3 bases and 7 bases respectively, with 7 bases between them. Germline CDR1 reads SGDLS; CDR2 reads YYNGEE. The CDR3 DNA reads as TGTGCCAGCAGCGCCGCGGGTGAAGCTTTCTTT. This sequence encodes CASSAAGEAFF. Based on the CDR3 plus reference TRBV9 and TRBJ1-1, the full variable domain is DSGVTQTPKHLITATGQRVTLRCSPRSGDLSVYWYQQSLDQGLQFLIQYYNGEERAKGNILERFSAQQFPDLHSELNLSSLELGDSALYFCASSAAGEAFFGQGTRLTVV.

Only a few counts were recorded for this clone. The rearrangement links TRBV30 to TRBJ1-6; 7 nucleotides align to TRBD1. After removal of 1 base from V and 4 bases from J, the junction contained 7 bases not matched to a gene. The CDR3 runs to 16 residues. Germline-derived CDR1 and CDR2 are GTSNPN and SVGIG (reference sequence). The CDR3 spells CAWSDLGGAYNSPLHF. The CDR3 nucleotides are TGTGCCTGGAGTGATCTAGGGGGCGCATATAATTCACCCCTCCACTTT.

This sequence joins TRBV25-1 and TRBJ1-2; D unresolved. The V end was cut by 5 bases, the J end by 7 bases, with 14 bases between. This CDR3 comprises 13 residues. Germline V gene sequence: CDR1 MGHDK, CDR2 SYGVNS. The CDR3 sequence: CASSSTPPGGYTF. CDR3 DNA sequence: TGTGCCAGCAGTTCTACCCCCCCCGGTGGCTACACCTTC.

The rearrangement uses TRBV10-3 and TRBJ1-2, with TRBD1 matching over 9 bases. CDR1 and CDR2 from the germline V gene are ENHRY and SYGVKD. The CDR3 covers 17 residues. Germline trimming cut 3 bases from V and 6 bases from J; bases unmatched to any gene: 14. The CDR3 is CAISDNLQGALRDGYTF. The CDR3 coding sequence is TGTGCCATCAGTGATAACTTACAGGGGGCGCTACGGGATGGCTACACCTTC.

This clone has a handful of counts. In DNA form, the CDR3 reads TGTGCCACCAGTACGGGGACAGGGAAGGATACGCAGTATTTT. Amino acids: CATSTGTGKDTQYF. This chain connects TRBV24-1 to TRBJ2-3, with 9 nucleotides matching TRBD1. CDR1 is KGHDR and CDR2 is SFDVKD in the germline V gene. Germline trimming cut 6 bases from V and 6 bases from J; bases unmatched to any gene: 6. The CDR3 has 14 residues.